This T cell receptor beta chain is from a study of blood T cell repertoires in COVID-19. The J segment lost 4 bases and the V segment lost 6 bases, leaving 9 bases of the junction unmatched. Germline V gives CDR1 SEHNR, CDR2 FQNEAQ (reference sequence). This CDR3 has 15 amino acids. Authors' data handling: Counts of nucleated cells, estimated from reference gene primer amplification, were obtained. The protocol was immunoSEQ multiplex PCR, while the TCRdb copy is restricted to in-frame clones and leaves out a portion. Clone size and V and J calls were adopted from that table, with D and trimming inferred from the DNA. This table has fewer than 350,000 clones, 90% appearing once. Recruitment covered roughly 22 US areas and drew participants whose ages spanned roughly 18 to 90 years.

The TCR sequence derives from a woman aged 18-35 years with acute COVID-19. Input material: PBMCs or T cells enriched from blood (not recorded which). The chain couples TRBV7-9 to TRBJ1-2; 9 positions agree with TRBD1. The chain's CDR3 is CASSFRGQGIYGYTF. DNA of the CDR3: TGTGCCAGCAGTTTTCGTGGACAGGGGATCTATGGCTACACCTTC. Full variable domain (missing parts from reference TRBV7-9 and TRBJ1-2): DTGVSQNPRHKITKRGQNVTFRCDPISEHNRLYWYRQTLGQGPEFLTYFQNEAQLEKSRLLSDRFSAERPKGSFSTLEIQRTEQGDSAMYLCASSFRGQGIYGYTFGSGTRLTVV.